The 22 T cell receptor beta chains in this list originate from one sample, sequenced in a study of T cells in Graves' hyperthyroidism and ophthalmopathy. Amplification yielded TCR beta CDR3 regions, with RNA transcripts as the source. In the first-round RT-PCR of the TCR CDR3, the HTBI primer set was used. TCRdb redid the calling of the multiplex PCR reads with MiXCR, one entry per CDR3 protein. The sample shows some 360,000 distinct CDR3 sequences, less than 20% of them seen only once. Sequenced sample: blood. The receptors originated from a woman between 40 and 50 years old with Graves' ophthalmopathy.

This clonotype showed up many times. The V and J genes are TRBV6-1 and TRBJ2-7, with D possibly TRBD1 on 6 matching bases. Trimming removed 6 bases at V and 3 bases at J, with 21 bases between. This CDR3 spans 16 amino acids. Per germline, CDR1 MNHNS and CDR2 SASEGT. The CDR3 sequence is CASSDRYRDPNYEQYF. CDR3 nucleotide sequence: TGTGCCAGCAGCGACAGGTACCGGGACCCGAACTACGAGCAGTACTTC.

There are many counts of this clonotype. The CDR3 reads CASSVTGRLNEQYF. Here the CDR3 DNA reads TGTGCCAGCAGCGTAACAGGGCGCTTAAACGAGCAGTACTTC. The genes are TRBV9 and TRBJ2-7; TRBD1 might be the D (6 bases). V lost 1 base and J 5 bases, leaving 13 bases between the germline ends. Germline CDR1 reads SGDLS; CDR2 reads YYNGEE. This CDR3 region has 14 residues.

This clonotype has a count of ten or more. V and J are TRBV2 and TRBJ2-5; D is undetermined. Trimming pared 1 base from V and 7 bases from J, leaving 13 bases between. This CDR3 comprises 14 residues. Looked up from germline, CDR1 is SNHLY and CDR2 is FYNNEI. The CDR3 nucleotides are TGTGCCAGCAGTGAAGGGGCTGCACCGGGGACCCAGTACTTC. This gives the protein CASSEGAAPGTQYF.

The rearrangement uses TRBV4-3 and TRBJ1-1; 7 nucleotides line up with TRBD1. The CDR3 has 13 amino acids. V shed 0 bases, J shed 9 bases, and the junction held 4 bases outside the gene matches. Germline CDR1 is LGHNA and CDR2 is YSLEER. CDR3 protein: CASSQDWGQQAFF. CDR3 nucleotide sequence: TGCGCCAGCAGCCAAGATTGGGGACAGCAAGCTTTCTTT.

Ten or more counts support this clonotype. The rearrangement joins TRBV7-9 to TRBJ2-7; TRBD1 agrees at 7 bases. This CDR3 region has 14 residues. The V gene end was trimmed by 5 bases and the J gene end by 5 bases; junction bases not matched to a gene: 9. CDR1 is SEHNR, CDR2 FQNEAQ, per germline (reference sequence). DNA for the CDR3: TGTGCCAGCAGCGGTAGACAGGGTAACCACGAGCAGTACTTC. Translation gives CASSGRQGNHEQYF.

This clonotype was picked up a small number of times. The chain links TRBV6-2 or TRBV6-3 to TRBJ1-5; tentatively, D is TRBD1 (5 bases). V was clipped by 2 bases and J by 5 bases, with 13 bases between them. This CDR3 spans 15 amino acids. CDR1 is MNHEY, CDR2 SVGEGT, per germline. CDR3 amino acids: CASSYDRQRHQPQHF. The CDR3 nucleotides are TGTGCCAGCAGTTACGATCGACAGCGTCATCAGCCCCAGCATTTT.

This clonotype was recorded at least ten times. V is TRBV28 and J is TRBJ2-2; D unclear. Germline CDR1 is MDHEN and CDR2 is SYDVKM. Trimming stripped 6 bases from V and 0 bases from J, with 17 bases between. The CDR3 covers 17 residues. CDR3 bases: TGTGCCAGCAGAAAACCTAGGTCGTTCGCGAACACCGGGGAGCTGTTTTTT. Translation gives CASRKPRSFANTGELFF.

V and J are TRBV6-1 and TRBJ1-1; tentative D call: TRBD1 (5 bases). The CDR3 extends over 15 amino acids. The V and J ends lost 5 bases and 0 bases respectively, with 13 bases between them. Germline values: CDR1 MNHNS, CDR2 SASEGT. This CDR3 is CASSKRQTMNTEAFF. The CDR3 DNA sequence: TGTGCCAGCAGTAAAAGACAGACCATGAACACTGAAGCTTTCTTT.

This clonotype was counted a few times. The gene calls are TRBV4-3 and TRBJ2-6; the D gene is possibly TRBD1 (5 bases). The CDR3 runs 17 residues. In germline, CDR1 is LGHNA, CDR2 YSLEER. Trimming took 1 base from V and 1 from J, leaving 11 bases between them. The chain's CDR3 is CASSQGLQGSGANVLTF. CDR3 sequence (DNA): TGCGCCAGCAGCCAAGGTCTCCAGGGTTCTGGGGCCAACGTCCTGACTTTC.

This clonotype was seen ten or more times. The chain links TRBV2 to TRBJ2-7; no firm D call. This CDR3 is built from 16 residues. Trimming pared 8 bases from V and 4 bases from J, leaving 24 bases between. Per the germline V gene, CDR1 is SNHLY and CDR2 is FYNNEI. The CDR3: CASYGRATSRSYEQYF. The CDR3 region has the DNA TGTGCCAGCTACGGAAGGGCGACCTCACGGAGTTACGAGCAGTACTTC.

This clonotype has at least ten counts. V gene TRBV12-3 or TRBV12-4 combines with J gene TRBJ1-1; D remains unclear. The CDR3 loop spans 14 amino acids. V was cut by 3 bases and J by 0 bases, with 8 bases left in between. The CDR3 spells CASSFLLMNTEAFF. Here the CDR3 DNA reads TGTGCCAGCAGTTTTCTCCTGATGAACACTGAAGCTTTCTTT.

In its sample, this clonotype was seen many times. The chain has TRBV25-1 and TRBJ1-1; D unresolved. The V end was cut by 1 base, the J end by 5 bases, with 8 bases between. CDR1 is MGHDK and CDR2 is SYGVNS in the germline V gene. The CDR3 has 13 amino acids. The CDR3: CASSESGSTEAFF. As DNA, the CDR3 is TGTGCCAGCAGTGAATCTGGATCGACTGAAGCTTTCTTT.

This clonotype occurred many times. The chain joins TRBV6-2 or TRBV6-3 to TRBJ2-5; D could derive from TRBD1 or TRBD2 (5 bases each). The CDR3 is 13 residues long. V was trimmed by 4 bases and J by 3 bases, leaving 9 bases between them. Germline lookup yields CDR1 MNHEY and CDR2 SVGEGT. CDR3 loop: CASSLWGKETQYF. Here the CDR3 DNA reads TGTGCCAGCAGTTTATGGGGGAAAGAGACCCAGTACTTC.

V is TRBV7-2 and J is TRBJ1-1; D gene uncertain. Germline CDR1 SGHTA, CDR2 FQGNSA. V dropped 5 bases and J dropped 5 bases, with 9 bases sitting between them. This CDR3 is 12 amino acids long. The CDR3 here is CASSREDTEAFF. The DNA of the CDR3 is TGTGCCAGCAGCCGAGAGGATACTGAAGCTTTCTTT.

This clonotype was observed many times. The CDR3 loop is CSARARGIVAEAFF. CDR3 nucleotide sequence: TGCAGTGCTAGAGCGCGGGGGATTGTCGCTGAAGCTTTCTTT. The chain has TRBV20-1 and TRBJ1-1, with D possibly being TRBD1 (5 bases). Trimming shortened V by 1 base and J by 6 bases, and 15 bases separated the two germline ends. The germline V gene encodes CDR1 DFQATT and CDR2 SNEGSKA (reference sequence). The CDR3 contains 14 residues.

This clonotype was detected ten times or more. J is TRBJ2-7 and V is TRBV27; D is ambiguous. This CDR3 comprises 15 residues. The germline V gene has CDR1 MNHEY and CDR2 SMNVEV (reference sequence). The germline V and J ends were trimmed by 1 base and 2 bases, with 12 bases remaining between them. The CDR3 region has the DNA TGTGCCAGCAGTTTATATCTGGGGTTCCCCTACGAGCAGTACTTC. Its translation is CASSLYLGFPYEQYF.

J is TRBJ1-5 and V is TRBV11-2, with 7 bases identical to TRBD1. This CDR3 is 18 amino acids long. Trimming at V came to 5 bases and at J to 0 bases, leaving 13 bases not matched to a gene. The germline gives CDR1 SGHAT, CDR2 FQNNGV. CDR3 region: CASSHRRDSPYSNQPQHF. For the CDR3, the DNA is TGTGCCAGCAGCCACCGCCGGGACAGCCCCTATAGCAATCAGCCCCAGCATTTT.

This clonotype was observed a handful of times. With a much larger clone just one base away, this may be a read error. The V gene is TRBV11-1, the J gene TRBJ2-2; TRBD2 matches 8 bases. CDR3 length: 17 amino acids. V was pared by 7 bases and J by 0 bases, with 10 bases of the junction left unmatched. The V gene's germline CDR1 is SGHAT and CDR2 FQDESV (reference sequence). In DNA form, the CDR3 reads TGTGCCAGCATCCGGTCGACTAGCGCAGCGAACACCGGGGAGCTGTTTTTT. Protein: CASIRSTSAANTGELFF.

This clonotype appeared many times. The junction differs from germline at one of its ends, possibly a read error. The rearrangement joins TRBV12-3 or TRBV12-4 to TRBJ2-7; 7 bases line up with TRBD1. This CDR3 is built from 15 residues. This chain's CDR3 is CASSASPGQFYEQCF. The CDR3 DNA sequence: TGTGCCAGCAGTGCATCCCCGGGACAGTTCTACGAGCAGTGCTTC.

There are many counts of this clonotype. The CDR3 spells CATSRDRYTGELFF. Written as DNA, the CDR3 is TGTGCCACCAGCAGAGATCGTTACACCGGGGAGCTGTTTTTT. The chain carries TRBV15 and TRBJ2-2; no firm D call. The CDR3 has 14 residues. V was clipped by 0 bases and J by 3 bases, with 5 bases between them. The germline gives CDR1 LNHNV, CDR2 YYDKDF (reference sequence).

The chain combines TRBV12-3 or TRBV12-4 with TRBJ1-6, with TRBD1 as a possible D gene (5 bases). V was cut by 2 bases and J by 11 bases, with 10 bases left in between. CDR3 length: 13 residues. DNA of the CDR3: TGTGCCAGCAGTTTACAGGGTACCACACCCCTCCACTTT. This codes for CASSLQGTTPLHF.

Many counts were recorded for this clonotype. V is TRBV12-3 or TRBV12-4 and J is TRBJ1-2; 7 nucleotides line up with TRBD1. V shed 5 bases and J 8 bases; nucleotides not matched to a gene: 8. The CDR3 covers 13 residues. The CDR3 here is CASSPGTVNGYTF. CDR3 DNA sequence: TGTGCCAGCAGTCCCGGGACAGTAAACGGCTACACCTTC.